These T cell receptor beta chains were read from a single sample in a study of blood T cell repertoires in COVID-19. Libraries were prepared by immunoSEQ multiplex PCR; TCRdb keeps only in-frame clonotypes and omits some of them. This repertoire shows about 180,000 clones, 80% to 90% found once; its top ten account for approximately 11%. The sample comprised peripheral blood. Receptor source: a human donor with active or convalescent COVID-19. The donor label of this sample is uncertain. Both conserved end residues are part of each CDR3. The D gene is left open where the match is weak. Size tells how often a clone was seen (once, few, many) or the class of an expanded clone, and some rows leave it out.

cdr3_aa: CSVESQTYGYTF; cdr3_nt: TGCAGCGTTGAAAGCCAGACATATGGCTACACCTTC; j_call: TRBJ1-2; clone_size: once; cdr3_length: 12; v_call: TRBV29-1; d_call: .
cdr3_aa: CAWAGSYEQYF; cdr3_nt: TGTGCCTGGGCGGGATCCTACGAGCAGTACTTC; j_call: TRBJ2-7; clone_size: few; cdr3_length: 11; v_call: TRBV30; d_call: .
cdr3_aa: CASSLQGTLPKQYF; cdr3_nt: TGTGCCAGCAGCTTACAGGGGACCCTACCAAAGCAGTACTTC; j_call: TRBJ2-7; clone_size: .; cdr3_length: 14; v_call: TRBV5-6; d_call: TRBD1
cdr3_aa: CASSVDYDRADTQYF; cdr3_nt: TGTGCCAGCAGCGTAGACTACGACCGTGCAGATACGCAGTATTTT; j_call: TRBJ2-3; clone_size: .; cdr3_length: 15; v_call: TRBV9; d_call: .
cdr3_aa: CASSLEQPGIGELFF; cdr3_nt: TGCGCCAGCAGCTTGGAACAGCCGGGGATCGGGGAGCTGTTTTTT; j_call: TRBJ2-2; clone_size: .; cdr3_length: 15; v_call: TRBV5-1; d_call: .
cdr3_aa: CASSGLIQETQYF; cdr3_nt: TGTGCCAGCAGCGGACTAATTCAGGAGACCCAGTACTTC; j_call: TRBJ2-5; clone_size: .; cdr3_length: 13; v_call: TRBV6-5; d_call: .
cdr3_aa: CAWKRDWAETQYF; cdr3_nt: TGTGCCTGGAAAAGGGACTGGGCGGAGACCCAGTACTTC; j_call: TRBJ2-5; clone_size: .; cdr3_length: 13; v_call: TRBV30; d_call: .
cdr3_aa: CASSSKTGMNTEAFF; cdr3_nt: TGTGCCAGCTCATCGAAAACAGGCATGAACACTGAAGCTTTCTTT; j_call: TRBJ1-1; clone_size: few; cdr3_length: 15; v_call: TRBV18; d_call: .
cdr3_aa: CASSPGQGVWYGYTF; cdr3_nt: TGTGCCAGCAGCCCTGGACAGGGAGTCTGGTATGGCTACACCTTC; j_call: TRBJ1-2; clone_size: .; cdr3_length: 15; v_call: TRBV7-2; d_call: TRBD1
cdr3_aa: CASSPDRGAGITEAFF; cdr3_nt: TGTGCCAGCAGCCCTGACAGGGGGGCTGGAATTACTGAAGCTTTCTTT; j_call: TRBJ1-1; clone_size: once; cdr3_length: 16; v_call: TRBV6-2/TRBV6-3; d_call: TRBD1
cdr3_aa: CASSSSGSRYEQYF; cdr3_nt: TGTGCCAGCAGTTCTAGCGGGAGTAGGTACGAGCAGTACTTC; j_call: TRBJ2-7; clone_size: .; cdr3_length: 14; v_call: TRBV6-5; d_call: TRBD2
cdr3_aa: CASSVGGDPETQYF; cdr3_nt: TGCGCCAGCAGTGTTGGGGGGGATCCGGAGACCCAGTACTTC; j_call: TRBJ2-5; clone_size: .; cdr3_length: 14; v_call: TRBV10-2; d_call: TRBD2
cdr3_aa: CASKTPGDYSNQPQHF; cdr3_nt: TGTGCCAGTAAGACCCCGGGGGATTATAGCAATCAGCCCCAGCATTTT; j_call: TRBJ1-5; clone_size: .; cdr3_length: 16; v_call: TRBV19; d_call: .
cdr3_aa: CASSDGGTDTQYF; cdr3_nt: TGTGCCAGCAGTGACGGAGGGACAGATACGCAGTATTTT; j_call: TRBJ2-3; clone_size: .; cdr3_length: 13; v_call: TRBV6-1; d_call: .
cdr3_aa: CAWSVNRVDQPQHF; cdr3_nt: TGTGCCTGGAGTGTCAACAGGGTTGATCAGCCCCAGCATTTT; j_call: TRBJ1-5; clone_size: .; cdr3_length: 14; v_call: TRBV30; d_call: .
cdr3_aa: CASSPREYTDTQYF; cdr3_nt: TGTGCCAGTAGTCCCCGGGAATACACAGATACGCAGTATTTT; j_call: TRBJ2-3; clone_size: .; cdr3_length: 14; v_call: TRBV19; d_call: .